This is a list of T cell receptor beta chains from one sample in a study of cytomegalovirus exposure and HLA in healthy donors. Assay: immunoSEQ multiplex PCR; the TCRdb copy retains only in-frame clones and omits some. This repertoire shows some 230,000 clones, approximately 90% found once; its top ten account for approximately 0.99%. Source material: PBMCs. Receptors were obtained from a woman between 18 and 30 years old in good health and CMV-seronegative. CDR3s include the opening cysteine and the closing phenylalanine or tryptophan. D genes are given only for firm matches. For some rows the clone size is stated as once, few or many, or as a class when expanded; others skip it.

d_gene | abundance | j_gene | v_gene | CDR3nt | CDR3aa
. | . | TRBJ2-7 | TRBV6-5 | TGTGCCAGCAGATTCGGGGACTACGAGCAGTACTTC | CASRFGDYEQYF
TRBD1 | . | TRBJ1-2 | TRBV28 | TGTGCCAGCAGTCTCACAGGGGATGCCTATGGCTACACCTTC | CASSLTGDAYGYTF
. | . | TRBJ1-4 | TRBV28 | TGTGCCAGCAGTTTGGAACAGAGAAGATCAACTAATGAAAAACTGTTTTTT | CASSLEQRRSTNEKLFF
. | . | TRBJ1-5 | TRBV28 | TGTGCCTGCAGAGGGGAAACGAGCAATCAGCCCCAGCATTTT | CACRGETSNQPQHF
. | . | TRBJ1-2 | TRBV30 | TGTGCCTGGAGTGCTGGCTTTACTAACTATGGCTACACCTTC | CAWSAGFTNYGYTF
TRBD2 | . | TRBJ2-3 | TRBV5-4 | TGTGCCAGCAGCACCGGGACTAGCGGGGCAGATACGCAGTATTTT | CASSTGTSGADTQYF
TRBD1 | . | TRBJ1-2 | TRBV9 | TGTGCCAGCAGCGTAGGTCCGACAGGGGATGGCTACACCTTC | CASSVGPTGDGYTF
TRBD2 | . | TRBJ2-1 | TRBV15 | TGTGCCACCAGCCCCTCGGGGCGGGAGCTCTACAATGAGCAGTTCTTC | CATSPSGRELYNEQFF
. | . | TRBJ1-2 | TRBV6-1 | TGTGCCAGCAGTAGTCGGGACACACTCTTCTATGGCTACACCTTC | CASSSRDTLFYGYTF
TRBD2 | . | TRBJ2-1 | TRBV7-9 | TGTGCCAGCAGCTTTGGGGCACTAGCGGGAGTATCAAATGAGCAGTTCTTC | CASSFGALAGVSNEQFF
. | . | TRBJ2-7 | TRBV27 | TGTGCCAGCAGTTTAGGTAGCCCGAGCCCCTACGAGCAGTACTTC | CASSLGSPSPYEQYF
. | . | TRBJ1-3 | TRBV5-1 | TGCGCCAGCAGGCGGGACGGATCCTCTGGAAACACCATATATTTT | CASRRDGSSGNTIYF
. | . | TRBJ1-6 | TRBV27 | TGTGCCAGCAGTTATGAGGGTTGGTCACCCCTCCACTTT | CASSYEGWSPLHF
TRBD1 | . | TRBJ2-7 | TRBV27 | TGTGCCAGCAGTTGGGGGGGGACAGGGGCCTACGAGCAGTACTTC | CASSWGGTGAYEQYF
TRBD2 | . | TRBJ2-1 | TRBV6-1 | TGTGCCAGCAGTGGACTAGCGGGAGAGGGGGGTGAGCAGTTCTTC | CASSGLAGEGGEQFF
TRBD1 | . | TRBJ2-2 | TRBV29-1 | TGCAGCGTTACACTCCTCCGGGGACAGGCCACCGGGGAGCTGTTTTTT | CSVTLLRGQATGELFF
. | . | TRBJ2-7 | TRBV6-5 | TGTGCCAGCAGTTACTCGGGCAGGTCCCCCTACGAGCAGTACTTC | CASSYSGRSPYEQYF
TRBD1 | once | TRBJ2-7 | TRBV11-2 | TGTGCCAGCAGCCCCCCCGGGACAGGGAACGAGCAGTACTTC | CASSPPGTGNEQYF
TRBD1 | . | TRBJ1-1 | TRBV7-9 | TGTGCCAGCAGCCAACGGACAGGAGCTAACACTGAAGCTTTCTTT | CASSQRTGANTEAFF
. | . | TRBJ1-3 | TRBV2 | TGTGCCAGCAGTGCTACGTCAAGAGAAAACACCATATATTTT | CASSATSRENTIYF
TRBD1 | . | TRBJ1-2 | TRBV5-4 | TGTGCCAGCAGCTTGGCAAACTGGGACAGGGCCTATGGCTACACCTTC | CASSLANWDRAYGYTF
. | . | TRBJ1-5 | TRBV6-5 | TGTGCCAGCGGGGGGTTGGCTCAGCCCCAGCATTTT | CASGGLAQPQHF
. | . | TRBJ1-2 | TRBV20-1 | TGCAGTGCTAGGGGAGGGGGTGGCTACACCTTC | CSARGGGGYTF
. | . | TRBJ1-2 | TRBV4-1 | TGCGCCAGCAATTTTAACGGGGGCTACACCTTC | CASNFNGGYTF
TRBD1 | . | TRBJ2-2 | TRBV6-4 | TGTGCCAGCAGTGACTCGAAAGGGGGCGGCGGGGAGCTGTTTTTT | CASSDSKGGGGELFF
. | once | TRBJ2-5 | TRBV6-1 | TGTGCCAGCAGCGGGACTCACGGCCGCCAAGAGACCCAGTACTTC | CASSGTHGRQETQYF
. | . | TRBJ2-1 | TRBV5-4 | TGTGCCAGCAGCTTGGTGGCAGGGGCGTCCTACAATGAGCAGTTCTTC | CASSLVAGASYNEQFF
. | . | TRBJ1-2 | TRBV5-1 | TGCGCCAGCAGCTCGCAGGGAAATGGCTACACCTTC | CASSSQGNGYTF